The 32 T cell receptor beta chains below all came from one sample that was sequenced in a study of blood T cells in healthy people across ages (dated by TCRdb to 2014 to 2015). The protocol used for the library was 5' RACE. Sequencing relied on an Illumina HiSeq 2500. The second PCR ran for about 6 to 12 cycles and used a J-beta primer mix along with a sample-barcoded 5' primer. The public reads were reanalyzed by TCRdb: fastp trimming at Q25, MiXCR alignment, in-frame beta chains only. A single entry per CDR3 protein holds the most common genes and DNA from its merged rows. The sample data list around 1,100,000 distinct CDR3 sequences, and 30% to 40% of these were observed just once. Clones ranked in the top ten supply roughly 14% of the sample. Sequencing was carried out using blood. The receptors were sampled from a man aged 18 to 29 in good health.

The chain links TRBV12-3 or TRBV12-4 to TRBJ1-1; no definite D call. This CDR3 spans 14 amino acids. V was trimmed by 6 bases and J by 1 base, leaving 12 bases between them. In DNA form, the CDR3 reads TGTGCCAGCAGCTCCCGCGTTAAGAACACTGAAGCTTTCTTT. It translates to CASSSRVKNTEAFF.

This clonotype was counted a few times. The CDR3 bases are TGTGCCAGACGACAGGGGAGCTCCTACAATGAGCAGTTCTTC. Protein: CARRQGSSYNEQFF. The chain employs TRBV12-3 or TRBV12-4 and TRBJ2-1, with TRBD1 matching over 8 bases. The CDR3 is made up of 14 amino acids. J gave up 0 bases and V 9 bases, and 4 bases lay outside the gene matches.

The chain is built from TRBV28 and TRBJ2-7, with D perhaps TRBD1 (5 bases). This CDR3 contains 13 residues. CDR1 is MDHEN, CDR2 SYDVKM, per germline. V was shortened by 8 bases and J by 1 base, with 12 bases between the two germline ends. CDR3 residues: CASQRQGSYEQYF. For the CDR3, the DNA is TGTGCCAGCCAAAGGCAGGGTTCCTACGAGCAGTACTTC.

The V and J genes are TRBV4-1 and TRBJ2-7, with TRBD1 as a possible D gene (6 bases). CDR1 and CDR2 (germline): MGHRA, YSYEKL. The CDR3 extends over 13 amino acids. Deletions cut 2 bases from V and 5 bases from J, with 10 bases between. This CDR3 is CASSQPGVNEQYF. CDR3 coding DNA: TGCGCCAGCAGCCAACCAGGGGTGAACGAGCAGTACTTC.

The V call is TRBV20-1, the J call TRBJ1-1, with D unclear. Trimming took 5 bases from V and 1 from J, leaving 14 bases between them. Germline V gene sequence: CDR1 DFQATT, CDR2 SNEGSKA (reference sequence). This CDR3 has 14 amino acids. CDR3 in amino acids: CSALPGKSNTEAFF. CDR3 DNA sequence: TGCAGTGCTCTTCCCGGGAAATCGAACACTGAAGCTTTCTTT.

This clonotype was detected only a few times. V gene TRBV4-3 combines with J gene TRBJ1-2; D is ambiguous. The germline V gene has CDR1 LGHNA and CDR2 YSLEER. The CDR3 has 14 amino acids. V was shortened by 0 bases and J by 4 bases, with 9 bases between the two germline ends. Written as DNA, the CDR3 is TGCGCCAGCAGCCAAGATAGGGAGCTCTATGGCTACACCTTC. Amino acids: CASSQDRELYGYTF.

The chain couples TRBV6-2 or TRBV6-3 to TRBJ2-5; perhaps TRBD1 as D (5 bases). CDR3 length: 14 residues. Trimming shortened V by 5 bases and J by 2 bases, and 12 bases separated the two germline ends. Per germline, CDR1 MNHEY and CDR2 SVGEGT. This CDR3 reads CASSHGHPQETQYF. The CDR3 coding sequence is TGTGCCAGCAGTCACGGACACCCTCAAGAGACCCAGTACTTC.

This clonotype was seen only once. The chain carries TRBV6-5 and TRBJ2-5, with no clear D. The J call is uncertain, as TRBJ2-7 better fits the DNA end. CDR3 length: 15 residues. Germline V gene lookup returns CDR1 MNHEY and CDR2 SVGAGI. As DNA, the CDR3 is TGTGCCAGCAGTAAGGTTAGGGTAGGGATTCACGAGCAGTACTTC. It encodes CASSKVRVGIHEQYF.

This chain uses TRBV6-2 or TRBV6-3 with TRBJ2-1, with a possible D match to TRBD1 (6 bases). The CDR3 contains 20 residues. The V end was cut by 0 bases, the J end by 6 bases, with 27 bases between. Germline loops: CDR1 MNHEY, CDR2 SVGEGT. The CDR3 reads CASSYSIFRSRGVFTNEQFF. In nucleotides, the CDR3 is TGTGCCAGCAGTTACTCGATCTTTCGATCCAGGGGTGTTTTCACCAATGAGCAGTTCTTC.

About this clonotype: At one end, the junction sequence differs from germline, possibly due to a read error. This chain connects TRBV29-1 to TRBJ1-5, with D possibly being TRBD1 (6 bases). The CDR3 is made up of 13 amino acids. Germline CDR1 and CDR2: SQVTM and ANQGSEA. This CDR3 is CSAGGGSNQPQRF. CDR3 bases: TGCAGCGCCGGAGGGGGGAGCAATCAGCCCCAGCGTTTT.

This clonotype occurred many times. CDR3 amino acids: CASSLARRDQPQHF. In DNA form, the CDR3 reads TGTGCCAGCAGTTTAGCGCGGAGGGATCAGCCCCAGCATTTT. This chain uses TRBV12-3 or TRBV12-4 with TRBJ1-5; D is undetermined. Trimming removed 0 bases at V and 5 bases at J, with 8 bases between. The CDR3 loop spans 14 amino acids.

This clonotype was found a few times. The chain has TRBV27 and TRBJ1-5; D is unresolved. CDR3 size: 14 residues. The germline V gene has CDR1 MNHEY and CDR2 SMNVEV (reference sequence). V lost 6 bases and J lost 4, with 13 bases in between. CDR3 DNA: TGTGCCAGCAGCTCTTTCAGCGAGAATCAGCCCCAGCATTTT. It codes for CASSSFSENQPQHF.

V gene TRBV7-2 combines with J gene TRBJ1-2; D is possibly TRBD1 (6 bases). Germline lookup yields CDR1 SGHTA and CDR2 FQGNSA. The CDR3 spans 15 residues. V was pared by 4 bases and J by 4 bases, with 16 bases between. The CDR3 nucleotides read TGTGCCAGCAGCTCCGGGGGGGCACTGGTCTATGGCTACACCTTC. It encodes CASSSGGALVYGYTF.

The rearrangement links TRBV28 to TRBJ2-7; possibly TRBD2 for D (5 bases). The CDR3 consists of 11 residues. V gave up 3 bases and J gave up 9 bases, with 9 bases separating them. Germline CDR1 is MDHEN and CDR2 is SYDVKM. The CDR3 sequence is CASSFSEGQYF. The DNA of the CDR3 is TGTGCCAGCAGTTTTAGCGAGGGGCAGTACTTC.

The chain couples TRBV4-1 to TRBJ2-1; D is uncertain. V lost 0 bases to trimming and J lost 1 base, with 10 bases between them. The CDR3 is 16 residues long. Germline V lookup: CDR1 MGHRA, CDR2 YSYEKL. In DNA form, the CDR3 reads TGCGCCAGCAGCCAAGATCCCAGTATTTCCTACAATGAGCAGTTCTTC. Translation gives CASSQDPSISYNEQFF.

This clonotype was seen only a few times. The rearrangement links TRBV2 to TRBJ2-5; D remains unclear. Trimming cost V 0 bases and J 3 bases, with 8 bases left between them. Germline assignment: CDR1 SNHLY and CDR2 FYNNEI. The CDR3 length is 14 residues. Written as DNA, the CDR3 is TGTGCCAGCAGTGAAGCGCGGCAAGAAGAGACCCAGTACTTC. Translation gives CASSEARQEETQYF.

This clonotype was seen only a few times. The DNA of the CDR3 is TGCGCCAGCAGCTTGGAGGATGAGCAGTTCTTC. Its translation is CASSLEDEQFF. The chain is built from TRBV5-1 and TRBJ2-1, with D unresolved. V gave up 0 bases and J gave up 8 bases, with 3 bases separating them. Germline V gene data show CDR1 as SGHRS and CDR2 as YFSETQ. The CDR3 is 11 amino acids.

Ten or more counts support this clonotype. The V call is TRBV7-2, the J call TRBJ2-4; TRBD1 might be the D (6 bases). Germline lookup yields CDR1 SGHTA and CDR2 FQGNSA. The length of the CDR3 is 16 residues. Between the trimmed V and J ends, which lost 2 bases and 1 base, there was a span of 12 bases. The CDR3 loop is CASSLRTGLAKNIQYF. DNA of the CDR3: TGTGCCAGCAGCTTACGAACAGGGCTGGCCAAAAACATTCAGTACTTC.

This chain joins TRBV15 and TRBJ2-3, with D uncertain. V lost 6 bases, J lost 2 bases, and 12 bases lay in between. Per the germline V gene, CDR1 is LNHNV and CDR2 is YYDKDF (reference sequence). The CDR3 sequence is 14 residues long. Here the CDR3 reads CATRHRADTDTQYF. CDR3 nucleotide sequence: TGTGCCACCAGACACCGGGCCGACACAGATACGCAGTATTTT.

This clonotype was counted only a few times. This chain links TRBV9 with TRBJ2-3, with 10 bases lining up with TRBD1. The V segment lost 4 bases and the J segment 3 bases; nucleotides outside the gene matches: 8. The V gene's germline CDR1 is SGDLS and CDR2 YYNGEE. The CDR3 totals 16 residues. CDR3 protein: CASSLTLDRGTDTQYF. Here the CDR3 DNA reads TGTGCCAGCAGCCTCACTCTGGACAGGGGGACAGATACGCAGTATTTT.

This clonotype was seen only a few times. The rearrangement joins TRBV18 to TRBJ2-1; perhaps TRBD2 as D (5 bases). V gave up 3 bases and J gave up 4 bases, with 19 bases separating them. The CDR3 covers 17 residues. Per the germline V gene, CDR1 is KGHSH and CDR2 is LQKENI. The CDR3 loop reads CASSPVFGENTYNEQFF. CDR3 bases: TGTGCCAGCTCACCGGTCTTTGGGGAGAACACATACAATGAGCAGTTCTTC.

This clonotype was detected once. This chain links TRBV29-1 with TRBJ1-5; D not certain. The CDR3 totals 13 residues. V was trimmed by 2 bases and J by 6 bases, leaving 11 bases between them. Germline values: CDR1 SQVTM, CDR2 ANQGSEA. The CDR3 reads CSVEPGGGQPQHF. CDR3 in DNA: TGCAGCGTTGAACCGGGAGGAGGTCAGCCCCAGCATTTT.

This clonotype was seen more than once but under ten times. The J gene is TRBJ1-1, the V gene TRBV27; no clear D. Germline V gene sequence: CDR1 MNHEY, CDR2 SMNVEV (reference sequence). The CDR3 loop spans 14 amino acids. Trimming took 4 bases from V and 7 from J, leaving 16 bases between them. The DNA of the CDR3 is TGTGCCAGCAGTTCATCTTCATTTTTGGGTGAAGCTTTCTTT. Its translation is CASSSSSFLGEAFF.

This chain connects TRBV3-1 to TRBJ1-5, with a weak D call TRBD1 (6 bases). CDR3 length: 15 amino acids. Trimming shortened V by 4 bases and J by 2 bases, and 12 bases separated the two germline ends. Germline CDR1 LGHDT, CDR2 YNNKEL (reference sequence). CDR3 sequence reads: CASSLRGLGNQPQHF. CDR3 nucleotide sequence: TGTGCCAGCAGCCTCAGGGGTTTGGGCAATCAGCCCCAGCATTTT. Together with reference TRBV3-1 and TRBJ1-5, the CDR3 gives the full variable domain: DTAVSQTPKYLVTQMGNDKSIKCEQNLGHDTMYWYKQDSKKFLKIMFSYNNKELIINETVPNRFSPKSPDKAHLNLHINSLELGDSAVYFCASSLRGLGNQPQHFGDGTRLSIL.

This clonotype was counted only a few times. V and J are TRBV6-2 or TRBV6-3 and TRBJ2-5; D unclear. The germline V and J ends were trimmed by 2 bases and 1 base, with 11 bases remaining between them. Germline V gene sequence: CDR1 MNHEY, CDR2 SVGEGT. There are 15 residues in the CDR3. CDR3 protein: CASSYPGRFQETQYF. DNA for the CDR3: TGTGCCAGCAGTTACCCTGGACGGTTCCAAGAGACCCAGTACTTC.

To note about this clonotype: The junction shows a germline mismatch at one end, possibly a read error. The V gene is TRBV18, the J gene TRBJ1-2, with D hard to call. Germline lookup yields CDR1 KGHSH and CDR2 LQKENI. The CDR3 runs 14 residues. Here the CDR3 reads CASPPDIGFYGYTF. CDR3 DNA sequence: TGTGCCAGCCCACCAGATATTGGGTTCTATGGCTACACCTTC.

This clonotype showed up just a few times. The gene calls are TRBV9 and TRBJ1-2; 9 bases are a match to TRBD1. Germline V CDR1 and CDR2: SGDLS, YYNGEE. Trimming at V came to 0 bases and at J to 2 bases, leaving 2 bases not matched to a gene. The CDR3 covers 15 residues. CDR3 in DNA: TGTGCCAGCAGCGTAGGAGGGACAGGGAACTATGGCTACACCTTC. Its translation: CASSVGGTGNYGYTF.

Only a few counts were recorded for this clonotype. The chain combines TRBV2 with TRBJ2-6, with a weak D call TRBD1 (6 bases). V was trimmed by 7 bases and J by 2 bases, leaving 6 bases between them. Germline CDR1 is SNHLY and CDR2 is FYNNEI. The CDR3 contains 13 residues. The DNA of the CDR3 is TGTGCCAGCACAGGGGCTGGGGCCAACGTCCTGACTTTC. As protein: CASTGAGANVLTF.

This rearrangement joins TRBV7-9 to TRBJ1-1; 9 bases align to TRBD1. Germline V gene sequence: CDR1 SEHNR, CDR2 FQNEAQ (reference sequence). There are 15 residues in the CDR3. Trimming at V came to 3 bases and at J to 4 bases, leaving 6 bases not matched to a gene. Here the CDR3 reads CASSLSGQGPTEAFF. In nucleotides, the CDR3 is TGTGCCAGCAGCTTGTCCGGACAGGGGCCCACTGAAGCTTTCTTT.

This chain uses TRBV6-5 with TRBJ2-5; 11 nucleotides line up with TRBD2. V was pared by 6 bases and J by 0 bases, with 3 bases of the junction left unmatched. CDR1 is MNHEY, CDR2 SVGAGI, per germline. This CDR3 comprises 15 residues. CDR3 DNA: TGTGCCAGCAGGACACTAGCGGGGGACCAAGAGACCCAGTACTTC. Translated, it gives CASRTLAGDQETQYF.

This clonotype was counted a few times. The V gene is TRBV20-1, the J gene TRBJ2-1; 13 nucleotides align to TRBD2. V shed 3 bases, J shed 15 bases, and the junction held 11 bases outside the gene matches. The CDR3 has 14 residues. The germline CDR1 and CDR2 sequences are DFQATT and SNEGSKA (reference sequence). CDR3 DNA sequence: TGCAGTGCTAGTGGACTAGCGGGGGCCCCTAGGGGGTTCTTC. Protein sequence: CSASGLAGAPRGFF.

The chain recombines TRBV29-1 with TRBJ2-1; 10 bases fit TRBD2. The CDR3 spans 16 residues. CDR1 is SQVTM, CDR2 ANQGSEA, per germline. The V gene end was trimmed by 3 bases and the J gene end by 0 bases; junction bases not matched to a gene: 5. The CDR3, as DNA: TGCAGCGTTGACGGACTAGCGGAAAGCTCCTACAATGAGCAGTTCTTC. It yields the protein CSVDGLAESSYNEQFF.